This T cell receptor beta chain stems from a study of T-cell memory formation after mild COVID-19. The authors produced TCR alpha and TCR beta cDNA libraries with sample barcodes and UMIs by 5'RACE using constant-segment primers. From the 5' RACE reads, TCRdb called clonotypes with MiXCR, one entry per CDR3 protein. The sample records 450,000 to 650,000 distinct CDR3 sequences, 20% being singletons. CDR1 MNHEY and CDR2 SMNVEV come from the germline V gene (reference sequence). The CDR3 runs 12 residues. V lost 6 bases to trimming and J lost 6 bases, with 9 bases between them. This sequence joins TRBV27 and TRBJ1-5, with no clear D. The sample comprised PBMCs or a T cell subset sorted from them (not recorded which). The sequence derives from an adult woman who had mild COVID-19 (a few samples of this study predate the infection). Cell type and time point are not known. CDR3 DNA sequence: TGTGCCAGCAGCCGGACGTGTCAGCCCCAGCATTTT. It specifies CASSRTCQPQHF.